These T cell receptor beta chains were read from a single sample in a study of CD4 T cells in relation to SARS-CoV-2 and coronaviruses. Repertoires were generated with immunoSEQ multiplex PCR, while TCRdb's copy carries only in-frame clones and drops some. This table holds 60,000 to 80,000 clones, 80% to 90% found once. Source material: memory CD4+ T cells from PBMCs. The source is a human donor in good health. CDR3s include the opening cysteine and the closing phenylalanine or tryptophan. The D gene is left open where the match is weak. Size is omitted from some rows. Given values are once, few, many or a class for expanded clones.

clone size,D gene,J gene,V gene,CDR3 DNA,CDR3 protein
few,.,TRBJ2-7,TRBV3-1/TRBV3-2,TGTGCCAGCAGCCAAGATCCCTACGAGCAGTACTTC,CASSQDPYEQYF
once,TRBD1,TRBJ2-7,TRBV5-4,TGTGCCAGCAGCTTGACAGGGGGCAGGGACGAGCAGTACTTC,CASSLTGGRDEQYF
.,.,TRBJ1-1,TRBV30,TGTGCCTGGAGTCTCGACAGGAACACTGAAGCTTTCTTT,CAWSLDRNTEAFF
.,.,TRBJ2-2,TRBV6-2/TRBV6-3,TGTGCCAGCAGTACCTCTCGGGACTTCTCCGGGGAGCTGTTTTTT,CASSTSRDFSGELFF
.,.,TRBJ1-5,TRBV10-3,TGTGCCATCAGTGAGTCAAGGATGATAGCCGGCAATCAGCCCCAGCATTTT,CAISESRMIAGNQPQHF
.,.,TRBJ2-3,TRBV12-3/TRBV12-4,TGTGCCAGCAGTTTAGACATTTCAGATACGCAGTATTTT,CASSLDISDTQYF
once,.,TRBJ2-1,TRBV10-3,TGTGCCATCAGTGGTCAGGGGAAGGATGAGCAGTTCTTC,CAISGQGKDEQFF
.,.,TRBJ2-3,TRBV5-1,TGCGCCAGCAGCCCGCCGGGAGATACGCAGTATTTT,CASSPPGDTQYF
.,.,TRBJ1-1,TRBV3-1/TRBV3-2,TGTGCCAGCAGCCAGGGGGACTCCACTGAAGCTTTCTTT,CASSQGDSTEAFF
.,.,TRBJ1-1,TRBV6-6,TGTGCCAGCAGTCGACAGGCCAGCCTAGCAAACATGAACACTGAAGCTTTCTTT,CASSRQASLANMNTEAFF
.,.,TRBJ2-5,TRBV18,TGTGCCAGCTCACCACGGGATCAAGAGACCCAGTACTTC,CASSPRDQETQYF
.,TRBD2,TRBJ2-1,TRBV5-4,TGTGCCAGCAGCTTGGAGGGAGGGTCCTACAATGAGCAGTTCTTC,CASSLEGGSYNEQFF
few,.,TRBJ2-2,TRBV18,TGTGCCAGCTCACCACAACACAGTTCGAACACCGGGGAGCTGTTTTTT,CASSPQHSSNTGELFF
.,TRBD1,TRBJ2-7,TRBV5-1,TGCGCCAGCAGCCGGATTGGGGGACAGAACTACGAGCAGTACTTC,CASSRIGGQNYEQYF
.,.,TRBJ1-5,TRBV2,TGTGCCAGCAGTGAGGTGCGGGGTGGAGGGCCCCAGCATTTT,CASSEVRGGGPQHF
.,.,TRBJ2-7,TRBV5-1,TGCGCCAGCAGCTCCACTCCCTTTCGGTCCTACGAGCAGTACTTC,CASSSTPFRSYEQYF
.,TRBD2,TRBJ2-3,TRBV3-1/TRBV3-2,TGTGCCAGCAGCCAAGCTAGCGGGAGTTCTACGCAGTATTTT,CASSQASGSSTQYF
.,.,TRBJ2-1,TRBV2,TGTGCCAGCAGTGAAGTGCTTCCGGGTGGCATCAATGAGCAGTTCTTC,CASSEVLPGGINEQFF
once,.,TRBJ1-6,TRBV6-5,TGTGCCAGCAGCGCGGGACTGTTGCAAAATTCACCCCTCCACTTT,CASSAGLLQNSPLHF
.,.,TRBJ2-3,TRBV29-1,TGCAGCGTTTCTTTACTAGCTCTAGGGGCAGATACGCAGTATTTT,CSVSLLALGADTQYF
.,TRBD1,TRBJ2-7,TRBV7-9,TGTGCCAGCAGCTTAGAATCTACGAGGACAGGGGTCTCCTACGAGCAGTACTTC,CASSLESTRTGVSYEQYF
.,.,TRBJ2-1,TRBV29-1,TGCAGCGTCAGCCAGTCTACGCTCCTCTTC,CSVSQSTLLF
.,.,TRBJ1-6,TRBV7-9,TGTGCCAGCAGCTCCCGGGCGGCCAATTCACCCCTCCACTTT,CASSSRAANSPLHF
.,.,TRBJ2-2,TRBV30,TGTGCCTGGAAAGGGTTGAACACCGGGGAGCTGTTTTTT,CAWKGLNTGELFF
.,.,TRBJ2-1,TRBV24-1,TGTGCCGTCTCCCCCCGGTCAGGTGAGCAGTTCTTC,CAVSPRSGEQFF